These 3 T cell receptor beta chains originate from one sample sequenced in a study of blood T cell repertoires in COVID-19. Clones were sequenced by immunoSEQ multiplex PCR, and TCRdb holds only the in-frame ones, with some missing. The table has 81,000 or so clones, roughly 80% seen once; the top ten hold about an eighth. The sequencing input was peripheral blood. All receptors derive from a woman in her sixties or seventies with active or convalescent COVID-19.

The chain carries TRBV27 and TRBJ2-1; TRBD2 matches 8 bases. In germline, CDR1 is MNHEY, CDR2 SMNVEV (reference sequence). The CDR3 extends over 19 amino acids. Trimming removed 6 bases from V and 0 bases from J; junction bases left unmatched: 16. The CDR3 here is CASSELGGGLLSSYNEQFF. CDR3 bases: TGTGCCAGCAGCGAACTCGGCGGGGGGTTACTTAGCTCCTACAATGAGCAGTTCTTC.

The rearrangement joins TRBV7-2 to TRBJ2-4; 9 nucleotides match TRBD2. This CDR3 comprises 13 residues. The junction had 7 bases not matched to a gene; V was cut back by 5 bases and J by 11 bases. Germline loops: CDR1 SGHTA, CDR2 FQGNSA. CDR3: CASSVTGLAVQYF. CDR3 DNA: TGTGCCAGCAGCGTCACGGGACTAGCAGTTCAGTACTTC.

V and J are TRBV6-5 and TRBJ1-4; TRBD1 aligns across 12 bases. Germline CDR1 and CDR2: MNHEY and SVGAGI. The CDR3 consists of 14 residues. Trimming removed 4 bases from V and 10 bases from J; junction bases left unmatched: 4. The CDR3 is CASSSGQGASKLFF. In DNA form, the CDR3 reads TGTGCCAGCAGTTCGGGACAGGGGGCTTCAAAACTGTTTTTT.